Below are 8 T cell receptor beta chains sequenced from a single sample in a study of cytomegalovirus exposure and HLA in healthy donors. 60 Vbeta and 13 Jbeta primers were used in PCR. Profiled with immunoSEQ multiplex PCR; TCRdb holds only in-frame clones, not every one. Here the sample spans 20,000 to 25,000 clones, around 77% being singletons. The sequenced sample consisted of PBMCs. These receptors were taken from a man between 60 and 70 years old in good health and CMV-seronegative.

This chain links TRBV19 with TRBJ1-2, with D hard to call. Germline lookup yields CDR1 LNHDA and CDR2 SQIVND (reference sequence). V dropped 3 bases and J dropped 6 bases, with 17 bases sitting between them. The CDR3 is 15 residues long. The CDR3 loop reads CASSIVGAARDGYTF. DNA of the CDR3: TGTGCCAGTAGTATTGTGGGTGCGGCTAGAGATGGCTACACCTTC.

A single count supports this clone. CDR3 residues: CASSRDEPGHLRPGGYTF. CDR3 coding DNA: TGCGCCAGCAGCCGCGATGAACCGGGACACCTGCGGCCGGGGGGCTACACCTTC. This chain links TRBV4-1 with TRBJ1-2, with D possibly being TRBD1 (6 bases). The germline V and J ends were trimmed by 4 bases and 8 bases, with 29 bases remaining between them. There are 18 residues in the CDR3. The germline gives CDR1 MGHRA, CDR2 YSYEKL.

This chain connects TRBV7-2 to TRBJ1-2; weak D call: TRBD1 (6 bases). Trimming pared 0 bases from V and 2 bases from J, leaving 7 bases between. The CDR3 sequence is 14 residues long. The germline V gene encodes CDR1 SGHTA and CDR2 FQGNSA. CDR3 sequence reads: CASSLADRNYGYTF. The CDR3 nucleotides read TGTGCCAGCAGCTTAGCGGACAGAAACTATGGCTACACCTTC.

V is TRBV27 and J is TRBJ1-1; D is unresolved. Germline V CDR1 and CDR2: MNHEY, SMNVEV (reference sequence). The V gene lost 6 bases and the J gene lost 4 bases, with 24 bases spanning the gap. The CDR3 sequence is 17 residues long. The CDR3 nucleotides are TGTGCCAGCAGCCAAATTTGGGCGGGTTGGGGTTCCACTGAAGCTTTCTTT. It translates to CASSQIWAGWGSTEAFF.

J is TRBJ2-1 and V is TRBV4-1; 15 nucleotides align to TRBD2. Germline CDR1 MGHRA, CDR2 YSYEKL. The CDR3 extends over 18 amino acids. Trimming took 1 base from V and 7 from J; bases not matched to a gene: 8. The CDR3 DNA reads as TGCGCCAGCAGCCAAGCCGGCGGGGGGACTAGCGGGAGGAATGAGCAGTTCTTC. Encoded protein: CASSQAGGGTSGRNEQFF.

This sequence joins TRBV7-2 and TRBJ1-5; the match to TRBD1 covers 10 bases. Germline V CDR1 and CDR2: SGHTA, FQGNSA. CDR3 length: 16 amino acids. Unmatched junction bases numbered 6, after V lost 1 base and J lost 6 bases. CDR3 bases: TGTGCCAGCAGCTTAGATGACAGGGGGCTAAGTCAGCCCCAGCATTTT. Translated: CASSLDDRGLSQPQHF.

The rearrangement joins TRBV10-1 to TRBJ2-1; 10 positions match TRBD2. The ends lost 3 bases at V and 8 bases at J; junction bases unmatched: 10. In germline, CDR1 is WNHNN, CDR2 SYGVQD (reference sequence). This CDR3 has 16 residues. CDR3 DNA: TGCGCCAGCAGTGACCAACTAGCGGGGCCCGGCGATGAGCAGTTCTTC. Amino acids: CASSDQLAGPGDEQFF.

This clone was observed a handful of times. This chain connects TRBV6-6 to TRBJ2-1; D uncertain. Germline CDR1 MNHNY, CDR2 SVGAGI (reference sequence). The V and J ends lost 5 bases and 4 bases respectively, with 15 bases between them. The CDR3 loop spans 15 amino acids. CDR3: CASSRPGRGYNEQFF. The CDR3 DNA follows: TGTGCCAGCAGTCGACCCGGTCGCGGTTACAATGAGCAGTTCTTC.